The 19 T cell receptor beta chains listed next were all sequenced from one sample in a study of Ad26.COV2.S vaccination and SARS-CoV-2 variants. Clones were read by immunoSEQ multiplex PCR, and TCRdb kept only the in-frame ones, dropping some. This repertoire shows about 460,000 clones, about 88% found once; its top ten account for about 1.5%. Indicated treatment: roughly 20 received Ad26.COV2.S at low or high dose, single or two shots; roughly five received placebo; per-sample allocation not given. Specimens were obtained on day 63 following the first vaccine or placebo injection. Material: peripheral blood, obtained in a trial of Ad26.COV2.S vaccine versus placebo. The receptors shown here come from a person between 18 and 60 years old who received the Ad26.COV2.S COVID-19 vaccine or a placebo.

The V and J genes are TRBV4-1 and TRBJ2-5; D is ambiguous. V lost 0 bases, J lost 7 bases, and 9 bases lay in between. Germline V gene sequence: CDR1 MGHRA, CDR2 YSYEKL. This CDR3 contains 13 residues. The CDR3: CASSQERRGTQYF. The CDR3 region has the DNA TGCGCCAGCAGCCAAGAGAGGCGAGGGACCCAGTACTTC.

The chain links TRBV19 to TRBJ2-7, with TRBD2 identical over 12 bases. Trimming took 8 bases from V and 5 from J; bases not matched to a gene: 10. The CDR3 length is 15 residues. CDR1 LNHDA and CDR2 SQIVND come from the germline V gene (reference sequence). The CDR3 protein is CASGQLAGGSNEQYF. DNA of the CDR3: TGTGCCAGTGGGCAACTAGCGGGAGGTAGCAACGAGCAGTACTTC.

The CDR3 DNA follows: TGTGCCAGCAGTGAGCTGATGTGGGGGACGCAGTATTTT. Amino acids: CASSELMWGTQYF. The rearrangement links TRBV6-4 to TRBJ2-3, with D possibly being TRBD1 or TRBD2 (5 bases each). CDR1 and CDR2 from the germline V gene are MRHNA and SNTAGT. The CDR3 contains 13 residues. V lost 3 bases, J lost 9 bases, and 13 bases lay in between.

The chain is built from TRBV11-2 and TRBJ2-7; D remains unclear. V was clipped by 2 bases and J by 2 bases, with 16 bases between them. The CDR3 contains 16 residues. CDR1 and CDR2 (germline): SGHAT, FQNNGV. CDR3 amino acids: CASSLTVWAQTYEQYF. CDR3 nucleotides: TGTGCCAGCAGCTTAACGGTCTGGGCCCAGACCTACGAGCAGTACTTC.

This chain connects TRBV6-5 to TRBJ1-2, with D possibly matching TRBD1 (6 bases). Germline loops: CDR1 MNHEY, CDR2 SVGAGI. The V gene lost 0 bases and the J gene lost 11 bases, with 19 bases spanning the gap. The CDR3 length is 15 residues. The CDR3 spells CASSYSWLRDTGYTF. DNA of the CDR3: TGTGCCAGCAGTTACTCGTGGTTGAGGGATACAGGGTACACCTTC.

This chain links TRBV18 with TRBJ2-7, with 11 bases that match TRBD1. V was clipped by 6 bases and J by 6 bases; unmatched bases: 10. In germline, CDR1 is KGHSH, CDR2 LQKENI. The CDR3 contains 15 residues. CDR3 sequence: CASSPGTGGNGEQYF. The CDR3 nucleotides are TGTGCCAGCTCGCCTGGGACAGGGGGAAATGGCGAGCAGTACTTC. The variable domain in full, with the rest retrieved from reference TRBV18 and TRBJ2-7, is NAGVMQNPRHLVRRRGQEARLRCSPMKGHSHVYWYRQLPEEGLKFMVYLQKENIIDESGMPKERFSAEFPKEGPSILRIQQVVRGDSAAYFCASSPGTGGNGEQYFGPGTRLTVT.

The chain recombines TRBV19 with TRBJ1-5, with 7 nucleotides matching TRBD1. Germline-derived CDR1 and CDR2 are LNHDA and SQIVND (reference sequence). This CDR3 has 13 amino acids. Germline trimming cut 4 bases from V and 7 bases from J; bases unmatched to any gene: 4. The CDR3: CASSTDRVQPQHF. The DNA for the CDR3 is TGTGCCAGTAGTACCGACAGGGTCCAGCCCCAGCATTTT.

The table lists this clone with a count of one. The chain recombines TRBV27 with TRBJ2-2; possible D gene TRBD1, 5 bases. The CDR3 extends over 20 amino acids. The V gene's germline CDR1 is MNHEY and CDR2 SMNVEV (reference sequence). V lost 6 bases and J 4 bases, leaving 30 bases between the germline ends. CDR3 nucleotides: TGTGCCAGCAGACAACGTTTCCCTCGGCAGGGTTTATTTGGCACCGGGGAGCTGTTTTTT. Its translation is CASRQRFPRQGLFGTGELFF.

This clone was found a few times. The V and J genes are TRBV4-3 and TRBJ1-4; unclear D gene. CDR3 length: 16 residues. The germline V gene encodes CDR1 LGHNA and CDR2 YSLEER. Trimming removed 0 bases from V and 8 bases from J, with 16 bases in between. CDR3 sequence: CASSQDIAGDVEKLFF. For the CDR3, the DNA is TGCGCCAGCAGCCAAGATATAGCGGGTGATGTCGAAAAACTGTTTTTT.

This clone was counted a few times. V and J are TRBV4-3 and TRBJ2-3; 8 bases fit TRBD2. The CDR3 sequence is 16 residues long. V was pared by 3 bases and J by 4 bases, with 9 bases of the junction left unmatched. CDR1 and CDR2 (germline): LGHNA, YSLEER. CDR3 in DNA: TGCGCCAGCAGCCAGAATAGCGGGGCGGGTCCAGATACGCAGTATTTT. The encoded protein is CASSQNSGAGPDTQYF.

This clone was observed once. In nucleotides, the CDR3 is TGTGCCAGCAGTCCGTCGGGGGAGCCGGAGAATACGCAGTATTTT. The encoded protein is CASSPSGEPENTQYF. The chain carries TRBV28 and TRBJ2-3; possible D gene TRBD2, 6 bases. Deletions cut 5 bases from V and 7 bases from J, with 19 bases between. Per germline, CDR1 MDHEN and CDR2 SYDVKM. The CDR3 covers 15 residues.

The CDR3 here is CASRPQGNTEAFF. CDR3 in DNA: TGTGCCAGCAGACCGCAGGGGAACACTGAAGCTTTCTTT. The V and J genes are TRBV6-6 and TRBJ1-1; possibly TRBD1 for D (5 bases). Germline-derived CDR1 and CDR2 are MNHNY and SVGAGI (reference sequence). The CDR3 is 13 residues long. The V end lost 6 bases, the J end lost 1 base, and 9 bases lay between the germline ends.

The chain couples TRBV5-4 to TRBJ2-2; D perhaps matches TRBD1 (5 bases). The CDR3 extends over 17 amino acids. The germline V gene has CDR1 SGHNT and CDR2 YYREEE (reference sequence). With 1 base removed from V and 2 bases from J, the gap between germline ends came to 15 bases. CDR3 bases: TGTGCCAGCAGCTTGCAGACTGGAAGGGGAAACACCGGGGAGCTGTTTTTT. Protein sequence: CASSLQTGRGNTGELFF.

V gene TRBV12-5 combines with J gene TRBJ1-5; D gene ambiguous. Per germline, CDR1 LGHNT and CDR2 FRNRAP. V lost 4 bases and J 6 bases, leaving 7 bases between the germline ends. The CDR3 sequence is 12 residues long. CDR3: CASGSGPQPQHF. The CDR3, as DNA: TGTGCTAGTGGTTCGGGTCCTCAGCCCCAGCATTTT.

The chain is built from TRBV20-1 and TRBJ1-4; D gene uncertain. Trimming removed 3 bases from V and 7 bases from J, with 12 bases in between. This CDR3 has 13 amino acids. Germline V gives CDR1 DFQATT, CDR2 SNEGSKA (reference sequence). DNA for the CDR3: TGCAGTGCTAGTTCGGGGAGAAGTGAAAAACTGTTTTTT. It codes for CSASSGRSEKLFF.

The chain recombines TRBV19 with TRBJ1-1; D not certain. The CDR3 consists of 13 residues. Trimming took off 3 bases at V and 6 bases at J, with 11 bases between the two ends. CDR1 is LNHDA, CDR2 SQIVND, per germline (reference sequence). The CDR3 reads CASSIWEGSEAFF. For the CDR3, the DNA is TGTGCCAGTAGTATTTGGGAAGGGTCTGAAGCTTTCTTT.

As concerns this clone: Additional DNA sequences in this sample encode the identical CDR3. The gene calls are TRBV27 and TRBJ2-1, with D unresolved. V was clipped by 8 bases and J by 0 bases, with 8 bases between them. This CDR3 comprises 13 residues. Germline-derived CDR1 and CDR2 are MNHEY and SMNVEV (reference sequence). For the CDR3, the DNA is TGTGCCAGCTCGGGCAGCTCCTACAATGAGCAGTTCTTC. This translates into CASSGSSYNEQFF.

The chain has TRBV5-1 and TRBJ2-7, with D possibly being TRBD2 (6 bases). Germline V gives CDR1 SGHRS, CDR2 YFSETQ. The CDR3 has 15 residues. V lost 4 bases, J lost 0 bases, and 14 bases lay in between. The CDR3 region is CASSAGLARSYEQYF. CDR3 nucleotide sequence: TGCGCCAGCAGCGCCGGGCTAGCGCGCTCCTACGAGCAGTACTTC.

The chain recombines TRBV19 with TRBJ1-2; TRBD1 aligns across 7 bases. The CDR3 runs to 16 residues. Losses at the gene ends were 1 base for V and 8 bases for J; bases not matched to a gene: 13. Germline-derived CDR1 and CDR2 are LNHDA and SQIVND (reference sequence). The CDR3 DNA sequence: TGTGCCAGTAGTATAGCTGTGACAGGGTCTCTTCGGGGCTACACCTTC. As protein: CASSIAVTGSLRGYTF.